The clone carrying this T cell receptor (beta chain) was picked up many times. Its specificity is unknown. This entry is derived from a study of breast tumors, draining lymph nodes, adjacent tissues. The CDR3 covers 13 residues. From germline, CDR1 is KGHSH and CDR2 LQKENI. V lost 5 bases, J lost 6 bases, and 4 bases stayed unmatched. TCRdb re-derived calls from the multiplex PCR reads in MiXCR, one entry per CDR3 protein. The sample shows fewer than 80,000 distinct CDR3 sequences, 40% to 45% of them seen only once. Points from the study as a whole: Compared with lymph nodes, tumors were less diverse; compared with nontumor tissue, more.

The rearrangement links TRBV18 to TRBJ2-7, with 10 nucleotides matching TRBD1. Sequenced sample: breast tumor tissue. This receptor was obtained from a female donor with breast cancer. Some clones in this sample may be carry-over from other donors' samples. In DNA, the CDR3 is TGTGCCAGCTCAACGGGACAGGGGCGCGAGCAGTACTTC. This encodes CASSTGQGREQYF.